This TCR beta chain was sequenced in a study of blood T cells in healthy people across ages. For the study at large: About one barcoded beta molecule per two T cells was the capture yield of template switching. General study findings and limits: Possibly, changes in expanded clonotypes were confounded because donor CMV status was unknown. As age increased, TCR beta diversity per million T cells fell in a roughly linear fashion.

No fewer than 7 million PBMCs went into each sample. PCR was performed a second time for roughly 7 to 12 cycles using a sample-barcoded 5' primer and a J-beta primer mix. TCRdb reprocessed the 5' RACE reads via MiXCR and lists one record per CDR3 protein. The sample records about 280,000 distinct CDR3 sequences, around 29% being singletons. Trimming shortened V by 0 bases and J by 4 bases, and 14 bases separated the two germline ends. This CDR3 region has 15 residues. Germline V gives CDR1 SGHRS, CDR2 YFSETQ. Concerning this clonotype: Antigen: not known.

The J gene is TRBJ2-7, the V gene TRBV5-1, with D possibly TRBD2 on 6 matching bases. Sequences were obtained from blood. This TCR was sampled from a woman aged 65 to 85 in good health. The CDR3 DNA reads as TGCGCCAGCAGCTTGGATGGGGGGATTATTTACGAGCAGTACTTC. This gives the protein CASSLDGGIIYEQYF.